Ten or more counts support the clone carrying this T cell receptor (beta chain). The antigen is unknown. The germline V and J ends were trimmed by 3 bases and 4 bases, with 19 bases remaining between them. The CDR3 length is 16 residues. Germline CDR1 reads ENHRY; CDR2 reads SYGVKD. This sample stems from a study of spatial heterogeneity in lung cancer. Study-wide background: The donors were 65 to 85 patients with non-small cell lung cancer that was early-stage and untreated. Where present, follow-up PBMC were sequenced a median of roughly 25 months after resection. Study findings and constraints: Blood carried ubiquitous expanded tumor TCRs more at resection than follow-up.

The sample's time point: blood at routine non-recurrence follow-up after resection. Material for sequencing was whole RNA from tumor, nontumor lung or frozen PBMC, left unsorted. TCRdb processed the 5' RACE reads anew with MiXCR; each CDR3 protein has one entry. The table includes about 120,000 distinct CDR3 sequences, more than 9% detected once. The specimen comprised PBMCs, sampled at follow-up. The TCR comes from a male donor with early-stage non-small cell lung cancer. The chain couples TRBV10-3 to TRBJ2-7, with D possibly being TRBD1 (6 bases). CDR3 in amino acids: CAISERDRPAGYEQYF. The CDR3 DNA reads TGTGCCATCAGTGAACGAGACAGGCCAGCCGGGTACGAGCAGTACTTC.